Listed below are T cell receptor beta chains from one sample, sequenced in a study of PD-1 blockade in classical Hodgkin lymphoma. Using immunoSEQ multiplex PCR, the repertoire was profiled, and TCRdb retains in-frame clones only, with some absent. The table shows about 37,000 clones, with less than 80% occurring only once. The sample in question was peripheral blood mononuclear cells (PBMCs), obtained at baseline. These receptors came from a human donor with classical Hodgkin lymphoma. The CDR3 runs from the conserved cysteine through the conserved F or W. D genes are given only for firm matches. Not all rows give a size; the values are once, few, many and, for expanded clones, a class.

d_call | cdr3_length | j_call | v_call | clone_size | cdr3_nt | cdr3_aa
NA | 11 | TRBJ1-2 | TRBV30 | NA | TGTGCCTGGAAGGTGGGATATGGCTACACCTTC | CAWKVGYGYTF
TRBD2 | 15 | TRBJ2-7 | TRBV6-8 | NA | TGTGCCAGCAGTTACGAGCGGCGGGAGTATTACGAGCAGTACTTC | CASSYERREYYEQYF
TRBD2 | 16 | TRBJ2-1 | TRBV6-5 | once | TGTGCCAGCAGTTACTCCCTAGCGGGGCAATACAATGAGCAGTTCTTC | CASSYSLAGQYNEQFF
NA | 15 | TRBJ2-1 | TRBV7-9 | few | TGTGCCAGCACACGGGGTTCCGGCTCCTACAATGAGCAGTTCTTC | CASTRGSGSYNEQFF
NA | 13 | TRBJ2-7 | TRBV2 | NA | TGTGCCAGCAGTGACCTCCGGGATTACGAGCAGTACTTC | CASSDLRDYEQYF
TRBD1 | 15 | TRBJ2-7 | TRBV19 | NA | TGTGCCAGTAGTTTGGGACAGGGGAACTTCTACGAGCAGTACTTC | CASSLGQGNFYEQYF
TRBD1 | 15 | TRBJ1-1 | TRBV19 | NA | TGTGCCAGTAGTGAGCAACAGGGGGGGAACACTGAAGCTTTCTTT | CASSEQQGGNTEAFF
NA | 17 | TRBJ2-2 | TRBV15 | NA | TGTGCCACCAGCAGAGGAACGGACTGGAAGAACACCGGGGAGCTGTTTTTT | CATSRGTDWKNTGELFF
TRBD2 | 15 | TRBJ2-5 | TRBV18 | NA | TGTGCCAGCTCACCCCTAGCGGGGAGACAAGAGACCCAGTACTTC | CASSPLAGRQETQYF
NA | 14 | TRBJ1-2 | TRBV6-5 | once | TGTGCCAGCAGTTACTCCCCACGGGGGTATGGCTACACCTTC | CASSYSPRGYGYTF
NA | 11 | TRBJ2-1 | TRBV7-9 | once | TGTGCCAGCAGCGCAGCGGCTGAGCAGTTCTTC | CASSAAAEQFF
TRBD2 | 16 | TRBJ2-3 | TRBV9 | NA | TGTGCCAGCAGCCCCCACCCAGCGGGAAGCACAGATACGCAGTATTTT | CASSPHPAGSTDTQYF
TRBD1 | 16 | TRBJ1-1 | TRBV7-9 | NA | TGTGCCAGCAGCTTCGACCCGACAGGGGCGGACACTGAAGCTTTCTTT | CASSFDPTGADTEAFF
NA | 13 | TRBJ1-2 | TRBV6-5 | NA | TGTGCCAGCAGTTACGCTTACATCTATGGCTACACCTTC | CASSYAYIYGYTF
NA | 13 | TRBJ2-1 | TRBV7-8 | NA | TGTGCCAGCAGCCCTTGGAGAGACAATGAGCAGTTCTTC | CASSPWRDNEQFF
TRBD2 | 13 | TRBJ2-3 | TRBV6-6 | NA | TGTGCCAGCAGTTATCCCGGGACTAGCCGGCAGTATTTT | CASSYPGTSRQYF
TRBD2 | 14 | TRBJ2-5 | TRBV7-9 | NA | TGTGCCAGCAGCTTCCTAGCGGAGCAAGAGACCCAGTACTTC | CASSFLAEQETQYF
NA | 15 | TRBJ2-3 | TRBV28 | NA | TGTGCCAGCAGTGGGAGGGGGCTCGGTTTAGATACGCAGTATTTT | CASSGRGLGLDTQYF
NA | 12 | TRBJ2-3 | TRBV9 | NA | TGTGCCAGCAGCGCTCTCGGGGATACGCAGTATTTT | CASSALGDTQYF
NA | 16 | TRBJ2-1 | TRBV6-5 | NA | TGTGCCAGCAGTTCCCTCACAGGGAGCTCCTACAATGAGCAGTTCTTC | CASSSLTGSSYNEQFF
NA | 14 | TRBJ2-7 | TRBV18 | NA | TGTGCCAGCTCCTGGAGAGCTATACCCTACGAGCAGTACTTC | CASSWRAIPYEQYF
TRBD1 | 16 | TRBJ2-5 | TRBV28 | few | TGTGCCAGCACCCCCGGGGACAGGGGGCGGCAAGAGACCCAGTACTTC | CASTPGDRGRQETQYF
NA | 13 | TRBJ2-7 | TRBV5-4 | NA | TGTGCCAGCAGCTCTCCAGGGTACTACGAGCAGTACTTC | CASSSPGYYEQYF
NA | 14 | TRBJ2-1 | TRBV5-1 | NA | TGCGCCAGCAGCCCGACAGTTCAGTCTAAAGGGCAGTTCTTC | CASSPTVQSKGQFF
TRBD2 | 16 | TRBJ2-1 | TRBV6-1 | few | TGTGCCAGCAGTGAAACTAGCGGGAGGGTTGGAGATGAGCAGTTCTTC | CASSETSGRVGDEQFF
TRBD2 | 18 | TRBJ2-6 | TRBV2 | NA | TGTGCCAGCAGCCAACTACCGGGACTACCCTCTGGGGCCAACGTCCTGACTTTC | CASSQLPGLPSGANVLTF
NA | 14 | TRBJ1-2 | TRBV9 | NA | TGTGCCAGCAGCATATCGACACAAAACTATGGCTACACCTTC | CASSISTQNYGYTF
TRBD2 | 16 | TRBJ2-1 | TRBV7-2 | NA | TGTGCCAGCAGCCCCCTTGGGCTAGCGGGAGGCAATGAGCAGTTCTTC | CASSPLGLAGGNEQFF
NA | 13 | TRBJ2-1 | TRBV29-1 | few | TGCAGCGCAGGGGACGGCCCTCTCAATGAGCAGTTCTTC | CSAGDGPLNEQFF
TRBD2 | 14 | TRBJ2-1 | TRBV6-5 | once | TGTGCCACCGGGGGGCTAGCGGGAGGACGTGAGCAGTTCTTC | CATGGLAGGREQFF
TRBD2 | 18 | TRBJ2-5 | TRBV5-1 | few | TGCGCCAGCAGCCCGAGCGGACTAGCGGGAGTCAGGGAAGAGACCCAGTACTTC | CASSPSGLAGVREETQYF
TRBD1 | 13 | TRBJ1-4 | TRBV30 | once | TGTGCCTGGAGCAGGGGGGTCGTGGAAAAACTGTTTTTT | CAWSRGVVEKLFF
NA | 14 | TRBJ1-3 | TRBV9 | few | TGTGCCAGCAGCGTAGCCCAGGGTGGAAACACCATATATTTT | CASSVAQGGNTIYF
NA | 15 | TRBJ1-2 | TRBV28 | NA | TGTGCCAGCAGTGCCCCGGGGAGGGGGTCTTATCTCCTCACCTTC | CASSAPGRGSYLLTF
NA | 15 | TRBJ2-7 | TRBV7-9 | NA | TGTGCCAGCAGCTTAGGGGGGCGGGACCCCTTGGGGCAGTACTTC | CASSLGGRDPLGQYF
NA | 14 | TRBJ2-1 | TRBV28 | NA | TGTGCCAGCAGTTTCCTCCCAAAAGCGAATGAGCAGTTCTTC | CASSFLPKANEQFF
NA | 13 | TRBJ1-5 | TRBV29-1 | NA | TGCAGCGTGATGGGGCAGGGGAATCAGCCCCAGCATTTT | CSVMGQGNQPQHF
TRBD1 | 15 | TRBJ2-2 | TRBV28 | NA | TGTGCCAGCAGAGGATCTTGGACAGGGAGTCTGGAGCTGTTTTTT | CASRGSWTGSLELFF
TRBD2 | 15 | TRBJ2-1 | TRBV27 | NA | TGTGCCAGCAGTTGGACTAGCGGCAACTACAATGAGCAGTTCTTC | CASSWTSGNYNEQFF
NA | 13 | TRBJ1-2 | TRBV29-1 | NA | TGCAGCGTTGACTGGACGGGGGCTACTGGCTACACCTTC | CSVDWTGATGYTF
NA | 14 | TRBJ1-2 | TRBV28 | NA | TGTGCCAGCAGTTTAGGGGCCGCCCACTATGGCTACACCTTC | CASSLGAAHYGYTF
NA | 13 | TRBJ2-1 | TRBV5-4 | NA | TGTGCCAGCAGCTTCATTGCGGACAATGAGCAGTTCTTC | CASSFIADNEQFF
NA | 17 | TRBJ2-1 | TRBV6-1 | NA | TGTGCCAGCAGTGAAGGGGGGCCTTCTAGCTCCTACAATGAGCAGTTCTTC | CASSEGGPSSSYNEQFF
TRBD1 | 18 | TRBJ2-5 | TRBV28 | few | TGTGCCAGCAGTTTTCCCCTTACTCACGGGACAGGACAAGAGACCCAGTACTTC | CASSFPLTHGTGQETQYF
TRBD2 | 19 | TRBJ2-1 | TRBV4-1 | NA | TGCGCCAGCAGCCAAGAAGAGGTGCAGGGGAGGACTAGCAACGATGAGCAGTTCTTC | CASSQEEVQGRTSNDEQFF
NA | 15 | TRBJ1-2 | TRBV19 | NA | TGTGCCAGTAGTAGCTTAGGACATGAGCGCTATGGCTACACCTTC | CASSSLGHERYGYTF
NA | 14 | TRBJ2-2 | TRBV29-1 | NA | TGCAGCGCTGGGGACGGCGCGAACACCGGGGAGCTGTTTTTT | CSAGDGANTGELFF
NA | 14 | TRBJ2-6 | TRBV2 | NA | TGTGCCAGCAGTGATATCTCTGGGGCCAACGTCCTGACTTTC | CASSDISGANVLTF
NA | 15 | TRBJ2-1 | TRBV28 | once | TGTGCCAGCAGTCGAGGACAGCTCTCCTACAATGAGCAGTTCTTC | CASSRGQLSYNEQFF
NA | 18 | TRBJ1-5 | TRBV19 | NA | TGTGCCAGTAGTATAGACAGTGGGGGGACGTATAGCAATCAGCCCCAGCATTTT | CASSIDSGGTYSNQPQHF
NA | 14 | TRBJ2-1 | TRBV4-1 | NA | TGCGCCAGCAGCCAAGAGGGCCTTCGGGATGAGCAGTTCTTC | CASSQEGLRDEQFF
NA | 14 | TRBJ1-5 | TRBV2 | NA | TGTGCCAGTAGTGAAGTCCGCGGGTATCAGCCCCAGCATTTT | CASSEVRGYQPQHF
NA | 13 | TRBJ2-7 | TRBV14 | NA | TGTGCCAGCAGCCAATTCCCTTGGTACGAGCAGTACTTC | CASSQFPWYEQYF
TRBD2 | 16 | TRBJ2-7 | TRBV7-9 | NA | TGTGCCAGCAGCCCGGGACTAGCGGGAGGGATAAACGAGCAGTACTTC | CASSPGLAGGINEQYF